These 17 T cell receptor beta chains originate from one sample sequenced in a study of CD8 T cells in ankylosing spondylitis. General study results and limits: Seven to nine highly homologous variants made up a TCR beta motif, and this motif appeared characteristic of ankylosing spondylitis blood.

The antigens of these receptors remain unknown. TCRdb ran MiXCR on the 5' RACE reads and lists one entry per CDR3 protein. The sample contains about 220,000 distinct CDR3 sequences, around 6.6% of which appear only once. Material: blood, either unsorted or a sorted T cell fraction (not recorded which). These receptors were obtained from a male donor with ankylosing spondylitis.

This clonotype was seen at least ten times. The chain combines TRBV18 with TRBJ2-5; D call uncertain. Per germline, CDR1 KGHSH and CDR2 LQKENI. The CDR3 runs to 13 residues. V shed 3 bases and J shed 5 bases, with 10 bases lying between them. The CDR3 spells CASSPPEEETQYF. Here the CDR3 DNA reads TGTGCCAGCTCACCGCCCGAGGAGGAGACCCAGTACTTC.

Many counts were recorded for this clonotype. The chain uses TRBV29-1 and TRBJ2-1; D unresolved. The CDR3 is made up of 12 amino acids. V dropped 4 bases and J dropped 6 bases, with 10 bases sitting between them. CDR1 is SQVTM and CDR2 is ANQGSEA in the germline V gene. CDR3 region: CSVAGFPNEQFF. The CDR3 DNA reads TGCAGCGTTGCCGGATTCCCCAATGAGCAGTTCTTC.

The chain links TRBV30 to TRBJ2-2; no reliable D call. V lost 2 bases and J lost 10, with 17 bases in between. The CDR3 contains 14 residues. Germline V lookup: CDR1 GTSNPN, CDR2 SVGIG (reference sequence). CDR3 nucleotides: TGTGCCTGGAGTCCGGACGGGCCCTCAATGGAGCTGTTTTTT. Its protein is CAWSPDGPSMELFF. The full variable domain, in which reference TRBV30 and TRBJ2-2 provide the parts outside the CDR3, is SQTIHQWPATLVQPVGSPLSLECTVEGTSNPNLYWYRQAAGRGLQLLFYSVGIGQISSEVPQNLSASRPQDRQFILSSKKLLLSDSGFYLCAWSPDGPSMELFFGEGSRLTVL.

This clonotype was found many times. The chain links TRBV5-1 to TRBJ2-7, with TRBD2 matching 12 bases. The V gene's germline CDR1 is SGHRS and CDR2 YFSETQ. The CDR3 runs 16 residues. Losses at the gene ends were 2 bases for V and 2 bases for J; bases not matched to a gene: 5. CDR3 sequence reads: CASSFYPSGGAYEQYF. For the CDR3, the DNA is TGCGCCAGCAGCTTTTACCCTAGCGGGGGGGCCTACGAGCAGTACTTC.

This clonotype appeared many times. The chain combines TRBV9 with TRBJ2-3, with D tentatively TRBD1 or TRBD2 (5 bases each). From germline, CDR1 is SGDLS and CDR2 YYNGEE. The CDR3 sequence is 15 residues long. Trimming removed 2 bases from V and 4 bases from J, with 14 bases in between. The CDR3 sequence: CASSVRDDVPDTQYF. The CDR3 DNA reads TGTGCCAGCAGCGTCCGGGACGACGTCCCAGATACGCAGTATTTT.

This clonotype has just a few counts. This chain connects TRBV24-1 to TRBJ2-2; 12 positions agree with TRBD2. Germline CDR1 is KGHDR and CDR2 is SFDVKD. The CDR3 is 17 residues long. After removal of 2 bases from V and 5 bases from J, the junction contained 5 bases not matched to a gene. CDR3 sequence (DNA): TGTGCCACCAGTGATTCGGGACTAGCGGGTGGAACCGGGGAGCTGTTTTTT. This sequence encodes CATSDSGLAGGTGELFF.

The sample holds many counts of this clonotype. The chain has TRBV18 and TRBJ2-1, with a possible D match to TRBD2 (5 bases). Trimming stripped 5 bases from V and 6 bases from J, with 29 bases between. CDR1 KGHSH and CDR2 LQKENI come from the germline V gene. The CDR3 covers 19 residues. The CDR3 DNA reads TGTGCCAGCTCAAGCACGACCGTTCTGGCCGGGATAGGGCTCAATGAGCAGTTCTTC. Translation gives CASSSTTVLAGIGLNEQFF.

This clonotype has a single count. V and J are TRBV15 and TRBJ2-5; 11 bases line up with TRBD2. Looked up from germline, CDR1 is LNHNV and CDR2 is YYDKDF (reference sequence). V trimming: 3 bases; J trimming: 3 bases; junction bases outside the gene matches: 3. The length of the CDR3 is 15 residues. CDR3 nucleotide sequence: TGTGCCACCAGCAGGTCACTAGCGGGGGAAGAGACCCAGTACTTC. Its protein is CATSRSLAGEETQYF. The variable domain in full, with the rest retrieved from reference TRBV15 and TRBJ2-5, is DAMVIQNPRYQVTQFGKPVTLSCSQTLNHNVMYWYQQKSSQAPKLLFHYYDKDFNNEADTPDNFQSRRPNTSFCFLDIRSPGLGDTAMYLCATSRSLAGEETQYFGPGTRLLVL.

This clonotype was found many times. V is TRBV9 and J is TRBJ2-7; possibly TRBD2 for D (7 bases). There are 17 residues in the CDR3. V was trimmed by 0 bases and J by 2 bases, leaving 18 bases between them. Germline V gene data show CDR1 as SGDLS and CDR2 as YYNGEE. The CDR3 DNA reads as TGTGCCAGCAGCGTAGGTGACGGGGGGCCCTCACCCTACGAGCAGTACTTC. Its protein is CASSVGDGGPSPYEQYF.

The V and J genes are TRBV7-2 and TRBJ2-7; D unresolved. The CDR3 consists of 15 residues. Trimming cost V 5 bases and J 0 bases, with 14 bases left between them. Germline CDR1 is SGHTA and CDR2 is FQGNSA. CDR3: CASSQSHTSSYEQYF. CDR3 DNA: TGTGCCAGCAGCCAGAGTCACACCAGCTCCTACGAGCAGTACTTC. The variable domain in full, with the rest retrieved from reference TRBV7-2 and TRBJ2-7, is GAGVSQSPSNKVTEKGKDVELRCDPISGHTALYWYRQSLGQGLEFLIYFQGNSAPDKSGLPSDRFSAERTGGSVSTLTIQRTQQEDSAVYLCASSQSHTSSYEQYFGPGTRLTVT.

This clonotype showed up just a few times. The chain recombines TRBV7-9 with TRBJ1-2, with a possible D match to TRBD1 (5 bases). CDR1 is SEHNR and CDR2 is FQNEAQ in the germline V gene (reference sequence). Between the trimmed V and J ends, which lost 1 base and 4 bases, there was a span of 10 bases. The CDR3 totals 14 residues. In DNA form, the CDR3 reads TGTGCCAGCAGCTTAGGAACAGGCGCCTATGGCTACACCTTC. It is translated as CASSLGTGAYGYTF.

This clonotype appeared many times. This rearrangement joins TRBV28 to TRBJ1-4; D gene ambiguous. CDR3 size: 16 residues. CDR1 MDHEN and CDR2 SYDVKM come from the germline V gene. Trimming left V 4 bases short and J 1 base short, with 13 bases between. The CDR3 region has the DNA TGTGCCAGCAGTTCGACAAATCGGGGAACTAATGAAAAACTGTTTTTT. Amino acid sequence: CASSSTNRGTNEKLFF.

This clonotype came up many times. The CDR3 is CASSEGTTYEQYF. The CDR3 DNA is TGTGCCAGCAGTGAAGGGACAACCTACGAGCAGTACTTC. V gene TRBV25-1 combines with J gene TRBJ2-7; D perhaps matches TRBD1 (6 bases). Trimming removed 2 bases at V and 2 bases at J, with 7 bases between. Germline values: CDR1 MGHDK, CDR2 SYGVNS. The CDR3 loop spans 13 amino acids.

This clonotype was recorded at least ten times. The chain carries TRBV20-1 and TRBJ2-1, with no clear D. There are 14 residues in the CDR3. Trimming shortened V by 1 base and J by 0 bases, and 7 bases separated the two germline ends. Germline CDR1 is DFQATT and CDR2 is SNEGSKA (reference sequence). This CDR3 is CSARAELSYNEQFF. As DNA, the CDR3 is TGCAGTGCTAGAGCAGAGCTCTCCTACAATGAGCAGTTCTTC.

V is TRBV7-3 and J is TRBJ2-2, with TRBD2 identical over 8 bases. CDR1 and CDR2 (germline): SGHTA, FQGTGA. The CDR3 sequence is 16 residues long. After removal of 5 bases from V and 2 bases from J, the junction contained 7 bases not matched to a gene. The CDR3 loop reads CASSLPTSGNTGELFF. CDR3 bases: TGTGCCAGCAGCCTCCCCACTAGCGGAAACACCGGGGAGCTGTTTTTT.

Only a few counts were recorded for this clonotype. The chain couples TRBV2 to TRBJ2-7; D is unresolved. The CDR3 is 15 residues long. Germline V lookup: CDR1 SNHLY, CDR2 FYNNEI. V shed 3 bases and J shed 6 bases, with 18 bases lying between them. Here the CDR3 DNA reads TGTGCCAGCAGTGAGAAGGCCCGAAGGTGGGGCGAGCAGTACTTC. It encodes CASSEKARRWGEQYF.

The chain has TRBV6-5 and TRBJ1-2, with D perhaps matching TRBD1 (6 bases). With 4 bases removed from V and 4 bases from J, the gap between germline ends came to 13 bases. CDR1 and CDR2 (germline): MNHEY, SVGAGI. The CDR3 runs to 14 residues. The DNA for the CDR3 is TGTGCCAGCAGTTCCCTAGGACAGTCCTATGGCTACACCTTC. It is translated as CASSSLGQSYGYTF.